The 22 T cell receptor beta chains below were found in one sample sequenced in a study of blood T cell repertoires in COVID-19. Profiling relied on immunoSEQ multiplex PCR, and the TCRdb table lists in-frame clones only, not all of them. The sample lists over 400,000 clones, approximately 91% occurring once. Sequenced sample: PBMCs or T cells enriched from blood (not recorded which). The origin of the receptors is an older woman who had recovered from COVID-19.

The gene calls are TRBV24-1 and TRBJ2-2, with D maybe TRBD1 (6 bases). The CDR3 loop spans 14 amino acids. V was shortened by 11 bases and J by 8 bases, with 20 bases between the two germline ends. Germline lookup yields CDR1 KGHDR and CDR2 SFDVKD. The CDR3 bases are TGTGCCATCGGGGACACCCCGAATGTAGGGGAGCTGTTTTTT. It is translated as CAIGDTPNVGELFF.

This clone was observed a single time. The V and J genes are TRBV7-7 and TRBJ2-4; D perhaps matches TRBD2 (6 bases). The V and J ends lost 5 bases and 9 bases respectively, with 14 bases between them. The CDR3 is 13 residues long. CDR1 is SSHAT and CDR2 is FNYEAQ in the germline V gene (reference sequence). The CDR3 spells CASSPIKEGIQYF. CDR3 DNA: TGTGCCAGCAGCCCGATCAAGGAGGGCATTCAGTACTTC.

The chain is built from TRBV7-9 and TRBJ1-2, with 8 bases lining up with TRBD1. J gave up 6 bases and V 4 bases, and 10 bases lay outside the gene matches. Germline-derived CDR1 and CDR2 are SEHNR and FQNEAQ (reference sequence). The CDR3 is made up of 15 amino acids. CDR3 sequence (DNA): TGTGCCAGCAGCTCCTTGGGACAGGTGAAGGATGGCTACACCTTC. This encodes CASSSLGQVKDGYTF.

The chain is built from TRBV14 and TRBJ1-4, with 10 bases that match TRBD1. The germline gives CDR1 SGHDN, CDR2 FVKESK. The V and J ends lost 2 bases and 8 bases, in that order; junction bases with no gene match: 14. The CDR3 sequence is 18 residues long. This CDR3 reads CASSQLPRDRGGGEKLFF. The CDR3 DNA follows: TGTGCCAGCAGCCAACTCCCCCGGGACAGGGGCGGAGGCGAAAAACTGTTTTTT.

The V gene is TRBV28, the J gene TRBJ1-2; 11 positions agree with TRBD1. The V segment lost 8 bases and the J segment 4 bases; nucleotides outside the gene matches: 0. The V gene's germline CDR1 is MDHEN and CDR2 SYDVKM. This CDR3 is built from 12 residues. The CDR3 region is CASGQGAYGYTF. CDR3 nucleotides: TGTGCCAGCGGACAGGGGGCCTATGGCTACACCTTC.

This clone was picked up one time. In DNA form, the CDR3 reads TGTGCCATCAGTGAGTCATTGGGGGGGGAGCAGTACGTC. This codes for CAISESLGGEQYV. This rearrangement joins TRBV10-3 to TRBJ2-7, with 7 positions matching TRBD2. CDR3 length: 13 amino acids. V gave up 0 bases and J gave up 7 bases; unmatched junction bases: 3. Germline lookup yields CDR1 ENHRY and CDR2 SYGVKD.

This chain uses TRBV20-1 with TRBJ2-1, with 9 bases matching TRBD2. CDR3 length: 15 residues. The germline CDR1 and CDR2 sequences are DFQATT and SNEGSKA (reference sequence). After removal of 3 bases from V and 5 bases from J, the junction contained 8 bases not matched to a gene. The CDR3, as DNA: TGCAGTGCTAGTGATATCAAGCGGGGGGACAATGAGCAGTTCTTC. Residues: CSASDIKRGDNEQFF.

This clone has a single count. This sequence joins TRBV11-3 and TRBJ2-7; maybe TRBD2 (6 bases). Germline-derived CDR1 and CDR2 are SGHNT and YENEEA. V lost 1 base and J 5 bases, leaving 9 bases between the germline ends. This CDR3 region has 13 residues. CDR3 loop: CASSLVGGDEQYF. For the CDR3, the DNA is TGTGCCAGCAGCTTAGTTGGAGGGGACGAGCAGTACTTC.

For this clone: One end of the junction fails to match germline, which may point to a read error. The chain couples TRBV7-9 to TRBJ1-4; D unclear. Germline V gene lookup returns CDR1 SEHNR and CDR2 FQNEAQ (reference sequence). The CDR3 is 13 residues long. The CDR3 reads CASSSTTNEKLFF. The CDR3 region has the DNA TGTGCCAGCAGCTCCACAACAAATGAAAAACTGTTTTTT.

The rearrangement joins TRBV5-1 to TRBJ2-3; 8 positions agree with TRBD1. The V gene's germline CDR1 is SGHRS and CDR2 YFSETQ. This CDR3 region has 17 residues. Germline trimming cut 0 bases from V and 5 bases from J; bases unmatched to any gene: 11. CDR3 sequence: CASSLASGSGGIDTQYF. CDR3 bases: TGCGCCAGCAGCTTGGCCAGTGGGTCAGGGGGCATAGATACGCAGTATTTT.

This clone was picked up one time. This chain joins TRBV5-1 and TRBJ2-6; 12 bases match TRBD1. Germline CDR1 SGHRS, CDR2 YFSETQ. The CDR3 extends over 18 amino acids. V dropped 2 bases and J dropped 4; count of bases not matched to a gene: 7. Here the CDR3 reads CASSFTGTGGPGANVLTF. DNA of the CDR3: TGCGCCAGCAGCTTTACCGGGACAGGGGGCCCAGGGGCCAACGTCCTGACTTTC.

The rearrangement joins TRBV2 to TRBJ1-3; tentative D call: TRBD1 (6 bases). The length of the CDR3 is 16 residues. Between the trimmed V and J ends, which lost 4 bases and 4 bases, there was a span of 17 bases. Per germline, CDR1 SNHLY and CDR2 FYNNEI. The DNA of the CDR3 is TGTGCCAGCAGTGTTGATAGACCCACAGGGGGAAACACCATATATTTT. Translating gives CASSVDRPTGGNTIYF.

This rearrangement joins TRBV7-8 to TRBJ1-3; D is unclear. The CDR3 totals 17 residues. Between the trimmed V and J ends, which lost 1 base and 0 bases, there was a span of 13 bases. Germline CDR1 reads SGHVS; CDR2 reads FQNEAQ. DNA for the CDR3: TGTGCCAGCAGCTTAGTCGCGGGCGGAAGCTCTGGAAACACCATATATTTT. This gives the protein CASSLVAGGSSGNTIYF.

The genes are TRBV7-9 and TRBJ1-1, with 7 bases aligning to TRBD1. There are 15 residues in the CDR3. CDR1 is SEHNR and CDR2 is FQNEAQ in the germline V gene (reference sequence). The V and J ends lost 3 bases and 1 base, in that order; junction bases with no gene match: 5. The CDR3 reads CASSFGQAENTEAFF. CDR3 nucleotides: TGTGCCAGCAGCTTCGGACAGGCGGAGAACACTGAAGCTTTCTTT.

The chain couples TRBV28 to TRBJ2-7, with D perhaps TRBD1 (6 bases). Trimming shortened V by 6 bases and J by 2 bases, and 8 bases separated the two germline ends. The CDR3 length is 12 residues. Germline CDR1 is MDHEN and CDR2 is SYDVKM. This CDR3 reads CASSGDTYEQYV. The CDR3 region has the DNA TGTGCCAGCAGCGGGGACACCTACGAGCAGTACGTC.

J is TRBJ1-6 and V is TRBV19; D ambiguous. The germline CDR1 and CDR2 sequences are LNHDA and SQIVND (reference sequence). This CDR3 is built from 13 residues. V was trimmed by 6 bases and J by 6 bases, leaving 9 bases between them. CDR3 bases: TGTGCCAGTAGAATGGGAGGTAATTCACCCCTCCACTTT. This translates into CASRMGGNSPLHF. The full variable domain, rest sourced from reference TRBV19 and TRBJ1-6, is DGGITQSPKYLFRKEGQNVTLSCEQNLNHDAMYWYRQDPGQGLRLIYYSQIVNDFQKGDIAEGYSVSREKKESFPLTVTSAQKNPTAFYLCASRMGGNSPLHFGNGTRLTVT.

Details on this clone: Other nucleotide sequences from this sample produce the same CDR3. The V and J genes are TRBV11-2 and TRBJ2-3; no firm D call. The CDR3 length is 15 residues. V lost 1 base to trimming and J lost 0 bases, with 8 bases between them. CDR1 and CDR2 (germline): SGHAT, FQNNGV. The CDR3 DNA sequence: TGTGCCAGCAGCTTAGTCGGTCAAAGCACAGATACGCAGTATTTT. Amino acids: CASSLVGQSTDTQYF. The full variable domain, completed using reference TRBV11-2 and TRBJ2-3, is EAGVAQSPRYKIIEKRQSVAFWCNPISGHATLYWYQQILGQGPKLLIQFQNNGVVDDSQLPKDRFSAERLKGVDSTLKIQPAKLEDSAVYLCASSLVGQSTDTQYFGPGTRLTVL.

The CDR3 is CASSAAGGNTIYF. As DNA, the CDR3 is TGTGCCAGCAGCGCGGCGGGGGGGAACACCATATATTTT. The V gene is TRBV7-9, the J gene TRBJ1-3; D might be TRBD1 (5 bases). Germline CDR1 and CDR2: SEHNR and FQNEAQ (reference sequence). The CDR3 is 13 amino acids. Between the trimmed V and J ends, which lost 5 bases and 7 bases, there was a span of 12 bases.

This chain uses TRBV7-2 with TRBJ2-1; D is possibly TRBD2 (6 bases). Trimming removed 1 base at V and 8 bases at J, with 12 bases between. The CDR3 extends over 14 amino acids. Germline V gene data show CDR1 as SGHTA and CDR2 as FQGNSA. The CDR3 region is CASSLEASEDEQFF. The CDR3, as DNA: TGTGCCAGCAGCTTAGAGGCTAGCGAGGATGAGCAGTTCTTC. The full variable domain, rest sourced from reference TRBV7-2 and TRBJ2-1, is GAGVSQSPSNKVTEKGKDVELRCDPISGHTALYWYRQSLGQGLEFLIYFQGNSAPDKSGLPSDRFSAERTGGSVSTLTIQRTQQEDSAVYLCASSLEASEDEQFFGPGTRLTVL.

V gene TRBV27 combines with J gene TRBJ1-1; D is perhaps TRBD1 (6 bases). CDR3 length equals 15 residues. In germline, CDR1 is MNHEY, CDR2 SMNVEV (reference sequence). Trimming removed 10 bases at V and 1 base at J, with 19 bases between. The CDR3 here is CAIASSKGGNTEAFF. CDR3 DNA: TGTGCCATCGCGTCCTCAAAAGGGGGGAACACTGAAGCTTTCTTT.

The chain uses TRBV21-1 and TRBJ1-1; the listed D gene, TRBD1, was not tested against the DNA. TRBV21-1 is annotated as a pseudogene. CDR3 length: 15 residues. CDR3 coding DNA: TGTGCCAGCAGCACCCCGGACAGCATGAACACTGAAGCTTTCTTT. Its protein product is CASSTPDSMNTEAFF.

The CDR3 region has the DNA TGTGCCAGCAGTTTAGATGAGGGAATCGGTAGGAATGAGCAGTTCTTC. As protein: CASSLDEGIGRNEQFF. The rearrangement uses TRBV27 and TRBJ2-1, with D perhaps matching TRBD2 (5 bases). The CDR3 sequence is 16 residues long. The V end lost 2 bases, the J end lost 7 bases, and 18 bases lay between the germline ends. Per the germline V gene, CDR1 is MNHEY and CDR2 is SMNVEV (reference sequence).